This TCR beta chain derives from a study of T cell responses to AZD1222 COVID-19 vaccine. Assay used: immunoSEQ multiplex PCR; TCRdb lists only in-frame clones, some missing. The sample carries about 160,000 clones, roughly 90% recorded once. Germline loops: CDR1 MNHEY, CDR2 SMNVEV (reference sequence). The CDR3 sequence is 14 residues long. Trimming pared 5 bases from V and 2 bases from J, leaving 13 bases between. The sequencing used peripheral blood, collected 28 days after the second AZD1222 dose. The J gene is TRBJ2-7, the V gene TRBV27, with D perhaps TRBD1 (5 bases). The TCR comes from an adult who received the AZD1222 COVID-19 vaccine. CDR3 sequence (DNA): TGTGCCAGCAGTGCCAAGGGGCGCGCCTACGAGCAGTACTTC. Translating it yields CASSAKGRAYEQYF.